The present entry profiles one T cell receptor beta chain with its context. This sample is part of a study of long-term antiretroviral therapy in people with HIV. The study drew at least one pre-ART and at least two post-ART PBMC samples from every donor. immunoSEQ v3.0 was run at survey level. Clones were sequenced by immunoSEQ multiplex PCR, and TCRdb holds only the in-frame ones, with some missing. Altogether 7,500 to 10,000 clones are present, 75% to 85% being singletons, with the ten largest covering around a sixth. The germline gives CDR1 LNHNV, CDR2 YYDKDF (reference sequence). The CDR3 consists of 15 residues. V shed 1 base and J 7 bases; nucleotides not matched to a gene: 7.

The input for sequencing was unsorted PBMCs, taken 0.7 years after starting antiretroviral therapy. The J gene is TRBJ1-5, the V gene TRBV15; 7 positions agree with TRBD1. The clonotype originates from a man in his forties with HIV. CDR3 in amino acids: CATSRAQGVRQPQHF. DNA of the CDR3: TGTGCCACCAGCAGAGCTCAGGGGGTTCGCCAGCCCCAGCATTTT.